A single sample is the source of the 10 T cell receptor beta chains below, sequenced in a study of T-cell reconstitution after alpha-beta-depleted transplantation in children. Unique molecular identifiers featured in how the TCRbeta library was prepared. TCRdb analysed the PCR reads with MiXCR anew, one entry per CDR3 protein. The data contain 350,000 to 450,000 distinct CDR3 sequences, 10% to 15% of them singletons. The input for sequencing was PBMCs, taken from the stem cell graft. All receptors derive from a human donor who donated a stem cell graft to a child with Fanconi anemia.

This clonotype was counted between two and nine times. The rearrangement links TRBV4-2 to TRBJ1-2; D remains ambiguous. Germline assignment: CDR1 LGHNA and CDR2 YNFKEQ. Deletions cut 1 base from V and 6 bases from J, with 12 bases between. This CDR3 has 14 amino acids. The CDR3 DNA reads TGTGCCAGCAGCCAAGTCCCCGGCAGAGATGGCTACACCTTC. Translation: CASSQVPGRDGYTF.

This clonotype has just a few counts. The chain uses TRBV30 and TRBJ1-2; 7 bases line up with TRBD1. Looked up from germline, CDR1 is GTSNPN and CDR2 is SVGIG (reference sequence). Trimming at V came to 6 bases and at J to 7 bases, leaving 11 bases not matched to a gene. The CDR3 runs 13 residues. The CDR3 protein is CACDTTGLSGYTF. CDR3 DNA: TGTGCCTGCGATACGACAGGGTTGAGTGGCTACACCTTC.

The J gene is TRBJ2-6, the V gene TRBV20-1; D gene uncertain. The CDR3 is 16 amino acids. Germline CDR1 and CDR2: DFQATT and SNEGSKA (reference sequence). Trimming left V 5 bases short and J 1 base short, with 15 bases between. The CDR3 DNA reads as TGCAGTGCTTCCAACGCCAGATCGTCTGGGGCCAACGTCCTGACTTTC. This codes for CSASNARSSGANVLTF.

A note on this clonotype: The conserved closing phenylalanine or tryptophan is absent in this CDR3, likely reflecting a read error. The chain combines TRBV28 with TRBJ2-1; 11 bases fit TRBD1. The J segment lost 3 bases and the V segment lost 3 bases, leaving 4 bases of the junction unmatched. CDR3 length equals 16 residues. In germline, CDR1 is MDHEN, CDR2 SYDVKM. This CDR3 reads CASSFEGTGGYNEQFY. In DNA, the CDR3 is TGTGCCAGCAGTTTTGAAGGGACAGGGGGCTACAATGAGCAGTTCTAC.

This chain joins TRBV29-1 and TRBJ2-7; weak D call: TRBD1 (5 bases). V dropped 8 bases and J dropped 2 bases, with 10 bases sitting between them. The germline gives CDR1 SQVTM, CDR2 ANQGSEA. This CDR3 is 11 amino acids long. The CDR3: CSPRQTYEQYV. The CDR3 DNA sequence: TGCAGCCCCCGACAGACCTACGAGCAGTACGTC.

This clonotype was recorded at least ten times. This rearrangement joins TRBV6-1 to TRBJ2-2; a weak D match, TRBD2 (5 bases). Germline CDR1 and CDR2: MNHNS and SASEGT. This CDR3 region has 14 residues. Trimming removed 5 bases from V and 4 bases from J, with 11 bases in between. The CDR3 DNA reads as TGTGCCAGCAGTCCCGGGATGATCACCGGGGAGCTGTTTTTT. It codes for CASSPGMITGELFF.

The sample holds many counts of this clonotype. The chain carries TRBV5-7 and TRBJ2-3; 10 nucleotides line up with TRBD2. TRBV5-7 falls under the ORF class, with uncertain function. Unmatched junction bases numbered 18, after V lost 6 bases and J lost 5 bases. The CDR3 has 18 amino acids. In nucleotides, the CDR3 is TGTGCCAGCACCCTTCTCCTCAATAGCGGGGGGCGTAGAGATACGCAGTATTTT. Translating it yields CASTLLLNSGGRRDTQYF.

This clonotype was observed a few times. The chain links TRBV7-7 to TRBJ2-2, with 9 bases matching TRBD1. CDR1 is SSHAT, CDR2 FNYEAQ, per germline (reference sequence). The CDR3 is 15 residues long. J was trimmed by 7 bases and V by 10 bases; bases with no gene match: 13. The CDR3 DNA reads TGTGCCATCCTAACAACCGGGACAGGGAACGGGGAGCTGTTTTTT. It translates to CAILTTGTGNGELFF. Full variable domain (missing parts from reference TRBV7-7 and TRBJ2-2): GAGVSQSPRYKVTKRGQDVTLRCDPISSHATLYWYQQALGQGPEFLTYFNYEAQPDKSGLPSDRFSAERPEGSISTLTIQRTEQRDSAMYRCAILTTGTGNGELFFGEGSRLTVL.

There are a few counts of this clonotype. The chain recombines TRBV5-1 with TRBJ1-2; D perhaps matches TRBD1 (5 bases). The V and J ends lost 2 bases and 2 bases respectively, with 13 bases between them. CDR1 is SGHRS and CDR2 is YFSETQ in the germline V gene. There are 15 residues in the CDR3. DNA for the CDR3: TGCGCCAGCAGCTTAGGGGCCAGTCAGAACTATGGCTACACCTTC. As protein: CASSLGASQNYGYTF.

This clonotype was counted a few times. V gene TRBV10-3 combines with J gene TRBJ1-5; TRBD1 might be the D (6 bases). Per the germline V gene, CDR1 is ENHRY and CDR2 is SYGVKD. The CDR3 loop spans 15 amino acids. V lost 0 bases and J lost 4, with 10 bases in between. In DNA form, the CDR3 reads TGTGCCATCAGTGAGTCGGGGGGCCGGAATCAGCCCCAGCATTTT. Translating gives CAISESGGRNQPQHF.